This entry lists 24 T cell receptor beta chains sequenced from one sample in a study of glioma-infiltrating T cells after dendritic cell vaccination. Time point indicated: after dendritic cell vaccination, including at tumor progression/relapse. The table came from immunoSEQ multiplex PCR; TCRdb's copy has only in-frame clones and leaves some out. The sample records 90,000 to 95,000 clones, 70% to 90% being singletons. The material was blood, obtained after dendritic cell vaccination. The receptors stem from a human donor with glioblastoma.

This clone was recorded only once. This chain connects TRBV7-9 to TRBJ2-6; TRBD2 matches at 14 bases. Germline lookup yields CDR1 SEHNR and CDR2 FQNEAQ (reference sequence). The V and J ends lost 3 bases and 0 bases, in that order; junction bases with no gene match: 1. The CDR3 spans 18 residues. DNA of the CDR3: TGTGCCAGCAGCTTGACTAGCGGGGGGGTCTCTGGGGCCAACGTCCTGACTTTC. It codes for CASSLTSGGVSGANVLTF.

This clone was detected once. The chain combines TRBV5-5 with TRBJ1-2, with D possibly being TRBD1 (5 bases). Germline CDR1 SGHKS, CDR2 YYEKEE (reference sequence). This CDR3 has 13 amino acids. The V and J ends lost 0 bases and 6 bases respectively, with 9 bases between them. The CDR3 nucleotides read TGTGCCAGCAGCTTGGAGGGGAAGAATGGCTACACCTTC. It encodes CASSLEGKNGYTF.

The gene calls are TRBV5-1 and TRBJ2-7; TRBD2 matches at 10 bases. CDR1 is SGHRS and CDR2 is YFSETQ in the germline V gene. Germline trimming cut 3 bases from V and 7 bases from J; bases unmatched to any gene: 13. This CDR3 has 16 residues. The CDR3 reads CASSSSGTSVRGEQYF. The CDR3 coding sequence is TGCGCCAGCAGCTCATCCGGGACTAGCGTGCGAGGGGAGCAGTACTTC.

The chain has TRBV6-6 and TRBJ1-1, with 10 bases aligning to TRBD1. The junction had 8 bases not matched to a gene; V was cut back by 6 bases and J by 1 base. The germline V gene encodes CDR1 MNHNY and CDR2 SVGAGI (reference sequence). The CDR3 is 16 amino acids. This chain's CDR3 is CASRGGQGIGNTEAFF. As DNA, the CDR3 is TGTGCCAGCAGGGGGGGACAGGGGATAGGGAACACTGAAGCTTTCTTT.

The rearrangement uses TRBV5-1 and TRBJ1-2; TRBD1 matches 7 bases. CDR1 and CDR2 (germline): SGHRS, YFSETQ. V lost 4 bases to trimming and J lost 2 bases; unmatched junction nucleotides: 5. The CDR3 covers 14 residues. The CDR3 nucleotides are TGCGCCAGCAGCACAGGGACAGCGAACTATGGCTACACCTTC. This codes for CASSTGTANYGYTF.

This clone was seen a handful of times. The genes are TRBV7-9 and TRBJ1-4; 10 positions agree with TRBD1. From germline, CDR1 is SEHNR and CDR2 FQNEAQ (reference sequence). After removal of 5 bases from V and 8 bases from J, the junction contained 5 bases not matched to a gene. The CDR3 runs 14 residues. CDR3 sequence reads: CASSRDRGGEKLFF. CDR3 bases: TGTGCCAGCAGCAGGGACAGGGGAGGAGAAAAACTGTTTTTT.

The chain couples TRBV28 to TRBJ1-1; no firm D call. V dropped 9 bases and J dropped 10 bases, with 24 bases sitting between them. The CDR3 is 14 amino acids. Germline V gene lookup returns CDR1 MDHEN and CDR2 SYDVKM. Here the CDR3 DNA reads TGTGCCAGTAGATCATGGGGAGGCCCCGTTGGAGCTTTCTTT. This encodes CASRSWGGPVGAFF.

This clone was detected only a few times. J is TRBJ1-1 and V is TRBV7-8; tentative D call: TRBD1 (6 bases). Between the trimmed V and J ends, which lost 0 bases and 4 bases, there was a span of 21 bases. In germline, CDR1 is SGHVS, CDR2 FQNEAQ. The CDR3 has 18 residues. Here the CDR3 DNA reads TGTGCCAGCAGCTTAGCAGTTTGGGGGGGTAGAGGGGGCACTGAAGCTTTCTTT. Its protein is CASSLAVWGGRGGTEAFF. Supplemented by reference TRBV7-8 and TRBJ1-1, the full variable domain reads GAGVSQSPRYKVAKRGQDVALRCDPISGHVSLFWYQQALGQGPEFLTYFQNEAQLDKSGLPSDRFFAERPEGSVSTLKIQRTQQEDSAVYLCASSLAVWGGRGGTEAFFGQGTRLTVV.

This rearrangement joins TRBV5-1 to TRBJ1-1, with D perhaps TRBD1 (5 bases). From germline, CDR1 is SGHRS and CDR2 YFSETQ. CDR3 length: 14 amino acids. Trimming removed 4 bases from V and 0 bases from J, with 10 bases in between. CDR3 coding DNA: TGCGCCAGCAGCGGAATGACAGTGAACACTGAAGCTTTCTTT. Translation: CASSGMTVNTEAFF.

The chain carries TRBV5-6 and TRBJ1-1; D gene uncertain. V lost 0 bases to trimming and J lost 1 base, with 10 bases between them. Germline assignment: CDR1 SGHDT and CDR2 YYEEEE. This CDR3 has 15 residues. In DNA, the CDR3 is TGTGCCAGCAGCTTGGTGTCGACAAAGAACACTGAAGCTTTCTTT. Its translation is CASSLVSTKNTEAFF.

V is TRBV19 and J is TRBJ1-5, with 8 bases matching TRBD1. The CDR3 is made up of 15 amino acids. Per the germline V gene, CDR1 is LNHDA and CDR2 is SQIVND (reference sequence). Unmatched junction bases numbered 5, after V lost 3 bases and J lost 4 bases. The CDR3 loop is CASSIIRTGNQPQHF. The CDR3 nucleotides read TGTGCCAGTAGTATTATTAGGACAGGGAATCAGCCCCAGCATTTT.

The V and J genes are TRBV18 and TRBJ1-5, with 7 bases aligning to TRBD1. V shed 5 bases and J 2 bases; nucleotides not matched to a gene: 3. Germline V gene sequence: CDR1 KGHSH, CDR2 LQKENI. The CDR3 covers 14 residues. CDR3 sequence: CASSATGGNQPQHF. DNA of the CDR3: TGTGCCAGCTCAGCCACAGGGGGCAATCAGCCCCAGCATTTT.

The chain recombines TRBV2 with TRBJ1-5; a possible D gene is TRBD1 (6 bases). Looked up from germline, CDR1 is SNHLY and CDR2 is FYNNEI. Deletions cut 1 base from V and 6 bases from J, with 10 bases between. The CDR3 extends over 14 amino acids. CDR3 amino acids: CASSEEGGLQPQHF. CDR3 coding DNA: TGTGCCAGCAGTGAAGAGGGGGGGCTTCAGCCCCAGCATTTT.

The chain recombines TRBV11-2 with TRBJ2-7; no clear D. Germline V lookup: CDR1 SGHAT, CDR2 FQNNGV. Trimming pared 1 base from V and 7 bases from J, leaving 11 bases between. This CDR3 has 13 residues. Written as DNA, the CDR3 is TGTGCCAGCAGCTTAGTTCCGGTCGGGGAGCAGTACGTC. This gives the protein CASSLVPVGEQYV.

The CDR3 DNA reads as TGTGCCTCCTCTCGGGGACAGGGCGTCTCTGGCTACACCTTC. Residues: CASSRGQGVSGYTF. This chain connects TRBV30 to TRBJ1-2, with 9 bases matching TRBD1. Germline loops: CDR1 GTSNPN, CDR2 SVGIG (reference sequence). V lost 7 bases and J lost 7; bases outside the gene matches: 13. The CDR3 is 14 residues long.

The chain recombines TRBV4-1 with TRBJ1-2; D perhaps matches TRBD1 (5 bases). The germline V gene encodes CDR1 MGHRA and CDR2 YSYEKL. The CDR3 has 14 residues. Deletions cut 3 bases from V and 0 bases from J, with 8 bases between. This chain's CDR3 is CASSQPTANYGYTF. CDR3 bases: TGCGCCAGCAGCCAGCCGACAGCTAACTATGGCTACACCTTC.

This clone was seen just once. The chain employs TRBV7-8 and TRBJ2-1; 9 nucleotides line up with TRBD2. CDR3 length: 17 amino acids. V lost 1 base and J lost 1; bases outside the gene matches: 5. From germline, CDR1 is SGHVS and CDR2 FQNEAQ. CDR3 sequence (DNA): TGTGCCAGCAGCTTAGGTTTAGCGGGGGTGTCCTACAATGAGCAGTTCTTC. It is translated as CASSLGLAGVSYNEQFF.

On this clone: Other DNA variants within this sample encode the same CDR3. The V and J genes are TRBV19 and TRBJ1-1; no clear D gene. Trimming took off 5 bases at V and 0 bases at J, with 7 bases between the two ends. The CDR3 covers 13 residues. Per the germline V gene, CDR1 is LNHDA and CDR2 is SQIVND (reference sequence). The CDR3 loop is CASSRRVNTEAFF. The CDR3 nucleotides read TGTGCCAGTAGTCGACGGGTGAACACTGAAGCTTTCTTT.

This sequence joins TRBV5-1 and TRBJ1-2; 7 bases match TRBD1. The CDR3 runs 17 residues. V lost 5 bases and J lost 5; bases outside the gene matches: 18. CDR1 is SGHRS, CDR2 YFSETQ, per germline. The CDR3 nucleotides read TGCGCCAGCAGAAAGACCCCCTCCCAAGGGGGCGATTATGGCTACACCTTC. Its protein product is CASRKTPSQGGDYGYTF.

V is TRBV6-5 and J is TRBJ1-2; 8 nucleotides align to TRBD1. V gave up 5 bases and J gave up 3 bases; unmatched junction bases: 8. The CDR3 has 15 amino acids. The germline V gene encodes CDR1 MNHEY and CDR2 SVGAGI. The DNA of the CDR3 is TGTGCCAGCAGTAGGACAGGGTGGGGGGACTATGGCTACACCTTC. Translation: CASSRTGWGDYGYTF.

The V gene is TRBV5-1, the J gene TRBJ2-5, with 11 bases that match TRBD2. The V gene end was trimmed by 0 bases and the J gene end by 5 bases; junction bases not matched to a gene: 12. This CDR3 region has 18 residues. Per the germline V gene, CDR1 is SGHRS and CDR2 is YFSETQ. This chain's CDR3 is CASSLVPSSGGAFETQYF. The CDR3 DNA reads TGCGCCAGCAGCTTGGTCCCGAGTAGCGGGGGGGCCTTTGAGACCCAGTACTTC. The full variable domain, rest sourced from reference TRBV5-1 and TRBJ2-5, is KAGVTQTPRYLIKTRGQQVTLSCSPISGHRSVSWYQQTPGQGLQFLFEYFSETQRNKGNFPGRFSGRQFSNSRSEMNVSTLELGDSALYLCASSLVPSSGGAFETQYFGPGTRLLVL.

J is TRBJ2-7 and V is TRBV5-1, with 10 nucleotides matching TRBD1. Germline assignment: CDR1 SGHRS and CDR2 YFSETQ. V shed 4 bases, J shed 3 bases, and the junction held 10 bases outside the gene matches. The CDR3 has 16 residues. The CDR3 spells CASSATGQGNRYEQYF. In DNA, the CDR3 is TGCGCCAGCAGCGCTACGGGACAGGGGAATCGCTACGAGCAGTACTTC.

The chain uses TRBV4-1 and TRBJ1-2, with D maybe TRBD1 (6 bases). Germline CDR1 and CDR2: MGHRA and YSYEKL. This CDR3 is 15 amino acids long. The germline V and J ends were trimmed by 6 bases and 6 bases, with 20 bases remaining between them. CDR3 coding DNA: TGCGCCAGCAGTCTCGGTAACAGGGTGGCCGATGGCTACACCTTC. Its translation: CASSLGNRVADGYTF.

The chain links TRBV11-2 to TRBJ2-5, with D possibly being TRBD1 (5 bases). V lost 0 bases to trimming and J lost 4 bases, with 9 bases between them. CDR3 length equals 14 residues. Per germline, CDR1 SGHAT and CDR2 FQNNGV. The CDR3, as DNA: TGTGCCAGCAGCTTAGAATTGGGGCTAGAGACCCAGTACTTC. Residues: CASSLELGLETQYF.